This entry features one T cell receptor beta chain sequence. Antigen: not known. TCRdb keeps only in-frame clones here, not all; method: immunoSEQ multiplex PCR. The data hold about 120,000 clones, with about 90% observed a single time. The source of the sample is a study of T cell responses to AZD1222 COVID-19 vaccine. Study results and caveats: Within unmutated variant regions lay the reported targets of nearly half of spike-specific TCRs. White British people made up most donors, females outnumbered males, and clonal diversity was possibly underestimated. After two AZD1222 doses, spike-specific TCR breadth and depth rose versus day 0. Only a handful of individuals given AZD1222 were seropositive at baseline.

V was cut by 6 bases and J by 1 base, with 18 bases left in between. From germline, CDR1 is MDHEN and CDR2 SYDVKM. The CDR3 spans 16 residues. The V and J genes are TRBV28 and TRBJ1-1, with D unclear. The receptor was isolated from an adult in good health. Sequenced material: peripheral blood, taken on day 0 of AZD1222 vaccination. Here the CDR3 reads CASRPMAGLGNTEAFF. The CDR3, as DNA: TGTGCCAGCAGACCTATGGCCGGGCTCGGGAACACTGAAGCTTTCTTT.